This entry concerns a single T cell receptor (beta chain). Its target antigen remains unknown. Including the terminal cysteine and phenylalanine, the CDR3 comprises 16 residues. Only the protein is available. The germline V gene encodes CDR1 MNHEY and CDR2 SVGAGI. This entry is derived from a study of T cells expressing NK-cell markers (dated by TCRdb to the early 2020s). Looking at the study overall: Three sorted T-cell subsets (CD3+CD56+NKG2C+, CD3+CD56+NKG2C- and CD3+CD56-NKG2C+) from eight donors had their TCR beta-chain repertoires profiled. Seven of the eight sequenced donors were HCMV-seropositive and one was HCMV-seronegative. Randomly selected healthy volunteers, three men and five women, were used as the eight sequenced donors. The libraries were sequenced on Illumina HiSeq 2000/2500, MiSeq or NextSeq, producing 2 x 150 bp reads. Beyond this particular receptor, the publication reports: In several donors, the dominant CD3+CD56+NKG2C+ clonotypes were found to rank among the top 10 CD8+ clonotypes and to make up about 1.0-7.0% of CD8+ T cells. Whether the expanded NKG2C-expressing T cell clones were specific for HCMV antigens was left unclear. Those dominant clonotypes were again the most abundant among CD3+CD56-NKG2C+ cells in several donors, at roughly 25-60.1%.

HCMV serostatus was determined by detecting HCMV-specific IgG in serum with a commercial ELISA kit. Peripheral blood mononuclear cells were isolated from blood by Ficoll density gradient centrifugation. Sequencing instrument: Illumina HiSeq 2000. TCR beta cDNA libraries were prepared using 5'RACE template switching, which introduced a universal primer site and unique molecular identifiers. cDNA synthesis was primed from the TCR beta constant segment, followed by two successive PCR amplification steps. The authors' analysis ran thus. Reads were demultiplexed and grouped by UMI with MIGEC, and clonotypes were assembled and quantified with MiTCR. To remove erroneous sequences, TCR cDNA sequences were retained only when supported by two or more reads. The tcR package was used for downstream repertoire analysis, and clonotypes were matched across fractions by CDR3 nucleotide sequence plus V segment. VDJmatch was used to annotate antigen specificity against VDJdb, with one amino acid substitution allowed in CDR3. TCRdb reprocessed the reads; each CDR3 protein sequence makes one entry, and DNA is unavailable. It is TCRdb's table, rather than the study itself, that gives the V and J calls and clone size. Per the sample table, the count is 150,000 to 180,000 distinct CDR3 sequences. The top ten clonotypes cover more than 35% of the sample.

The specimen sequenced was blood T cells: a sorted CD56 or NKG2C T cell subset, CD4+ or CD8+ T cells, or bulk PBMC T cells (not recorded which). The rearrangement combines TRBV6-5 with TRBJ2-7; no DNA is available, so the TRBD2 call from TCRdb remains unchecked. This sequence was found in a woman aged 45-65 years in good health. Donor details come from another sample of the same person, matched by shared clones. The CDR3 amino acid sequence is: CASSFQLGLAGNEQYF.